Listed below are T cell receptor beta chains from one sample, sequenced in a study of cytomegalovirus exposure and HLA in healthy donors. The protocol was immunoSEQ multiplex PCR, while the TCRdb copy is restricted to in-frame clones and leaves out a portion. The sample lists some 96,000 clones, roughly three quarters occurring once. Input material: PBMCs. The receptors were gathered from a female donor in good health and CMV-seronegative. Each CDR3 is given with its conserved first and last residue. The order of the fields is clone size, J gene, V gene, D gene, CDR3 protein, CDR3 DNA. The D gene is left open where the match is weak. Expanded clones are given a class, and other clones once, few, many or no size at all.

. TRBJ2-2 TRBV7-8 TRBD2 CASNLPTGLAGNTGELFF TGTGCCAGCAACCTACCGACGGGGCTAGCGGGAAACACCGGGGAGCTGTTTTTT
few TRBJ2-3 TRBV5-1 . CASSLTPADTQYF TGCGCCAGCAGCTTGACACCAGCAGATACGCAGTATTTT
. TRBJ2-3 TRBV27 . CASSLSEGWATDTQYF TGTGCCAGCAGTTTATCAGAGGGTTGGGCAACAGATACGCAGTATTTT
. TRBJ2-5 TRBV7-8 . CASSSRDSQETQYF TGTGCCAGCAGCTCTCGGGATTCTCAAGAGACCCAGTACTTC
. TRBJ1-1 TRBV7-3 TRBD1 CASSATTGLNTEAFF TGTGCCAGCAGCGCCACGACAGGGTTAAACACTGAAGCTTTCTTT
. TRBJ2-7 TRBV15 . CATSRDKGGTVTYEQYF TGTGCCACCAGCAGAGATAAAGGCGGGACAGTCACTTACGAGCAGTACTTC
. TRBJ2-2 TRBV7-2 TRBD2 CASSLGLAGGTGELFF TGTGCCAGCAGCTTGGGCCTAGCGGGAGGCACCGGGGAGCTGTTTTTT
. TRBJ1-1 TRBV18 TRBD1 CASSPLQGGNTEAFF TGTGCCAGCTCACCACTGCAGGGGGGGAACACTGAAGCTTTCTTT
. TRBJ1-2 TRBV6-1 . CASSDLGFTGYTF TGTGCCAGCAGTGACCTCGGGTTTACTGGCTACACCTTC
. TRBJ1-4 TRBV5-1 TRBD1 CASSLRPAGGNEKLFF TGCGCCAGCAGCTTGAGGCCGGCAGGGGGGAATGAAAAACTGTTTTTT